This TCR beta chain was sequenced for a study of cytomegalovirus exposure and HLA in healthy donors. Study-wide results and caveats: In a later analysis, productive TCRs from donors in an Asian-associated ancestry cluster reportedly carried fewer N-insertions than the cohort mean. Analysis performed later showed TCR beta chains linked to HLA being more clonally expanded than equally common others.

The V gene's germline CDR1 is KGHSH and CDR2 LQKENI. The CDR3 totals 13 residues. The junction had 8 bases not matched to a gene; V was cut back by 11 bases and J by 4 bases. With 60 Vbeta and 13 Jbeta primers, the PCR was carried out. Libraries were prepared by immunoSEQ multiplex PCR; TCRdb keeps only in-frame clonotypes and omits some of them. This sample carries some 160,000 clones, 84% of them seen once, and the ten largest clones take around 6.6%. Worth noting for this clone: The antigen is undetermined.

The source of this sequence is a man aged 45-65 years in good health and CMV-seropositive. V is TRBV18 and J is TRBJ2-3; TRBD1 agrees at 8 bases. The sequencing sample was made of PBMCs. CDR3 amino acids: CAGRDRGADTQYF. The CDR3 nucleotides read TGTGCCGGACGTGACAGGGGAGCAGATACGCAGTATTTT.